This entry features one T cell receptor beta chain sequence. Original methodology: Researchers report that nucleated cell counts were estimated from reference gene primer amplification. Repertoires were generated with immunoSEQ multiplex PCR, while TCRdb's copy carries only in-frame clones and drops some. V and J calls plus clone size are reproduced from that table; the DNA served to infer D and trimming. Of about 180,000 clones in the sample, approximately 85% were seen once. This sample is part of a study of blood T cell repertoires in COVID-19. The sample consisted of peripheral blood. The sequence came from a man in his 60s with acute or convalescent COVID-19.

CDR3: CASSPTGTGDGEQYF. CDR3 DNA sequence: TGTGCCAGCAGCCCAACCGGGACAGGTGATGGAGAGCAGTACTTC. The gene calls are TRBV3-1 (or the pseudogene TRBV3-2) and TRBJ2-7; 8 bases fit TRBD1. After removal of 4 bases from V and 7 bases from J, the junction contained 12 bases not matched to a gene. The CDR3 is 15 residues long. Per germline, CDR1 LGHDT and CDR2 YNNKEL (reference sequence).